A selection of T cell receptor beta chains follows, all from one sample in a study of T cell responses to AZD1222 COVID-19 vaccine. Generated by immunoSEQ multiplex PCR, the TCRdb table keeps only in-frame clones and is missing some. The table includes 100,000 to 140,000 clones, more than 80% detected once. Here the sequenced sample was peripheral blood, taken on day 0 of AZD1222 vaccination. The receptors were sampled from an adult in good health. Each CDR3 is given with its conserved first and last residue. Each record gives: J gene, D gene, clone size, V gene, CDR3 protein, CDR3 DNA. D genes are given only for firm matches. A row's size may be missing; if present it is once, few, many or a size class.

TRBJ1-1,.,.,TRBV5-4,CASSSAPDRWNTEAFF,TGTGCCAGCAGCTCAGCCCCGGACAGATGGAACACTGAAGCTTTCTTT
TRBJ1-1,.,.,TRBV5-1,CASSLAGFDNTEAFF,TGCGCCAGCAGCTTGGCAGGGTTCGACAACACTGAAGCTTTCTTT
TRBJ1-6,.,many,TRBV30,CAWSPVTENSPLHF,TGTGCCTGGAGCCCTGTTACGGAAAATTCACCCCTCCACTTT
TRBJ1-5,TRBD1,.,TRBV28,CASRVEQGARNQPQHF,TGTGCCAGCAGGGTAGAACAGGGGGCTCGCAATCAGCCCCAGCATTTT
TRBJ2-5,.,.,TRBV30,CAWSKGILQETQYF,TGTGCCTGGAGTAAGGGCATACTACAAGAGACCCAGTACTTC
TRBJ2-7,.,.,TRBV7-9,CASSPWGENYEQYF,TGTGCCAGCAGCCCTTGGGGGGAGAATTACGAGCAGTACTTC
TRBJ1-2,.,.,TRBV27,CASSLWGTNYGYTF,TGTGCCAGCAGTTTATGGGGGACTAACTATGGCTACACCTTC
TRBJ1-6,TRBD1,.,TRBV18,CASSGGGQGNSPLHF,TGTGCCAGCTCAGGCGGCGGACAGGGTAATTCACCCCTCCACTTT
TRBJ2-3,.,.,TRBV6-1,CASSEAYANTDTQYF,TGTGCCAGCAGTGAGGCGTACGCCAACACAGATACGCAGTATTTT
TRBJ1-2,.,.,TRBV28,CASSLRGGPSYTF,TGTGCCAGCAGTTTACGGGGGGGCCCGAGCTACACCTTC
TRBJ1-4,.,.,TRBV28,CASRFDPGEKLFF,TGTGCCAGCAGATTCGACCCCGGTGAAAAACTGTTTTTT
TRBJ2-7,.,once,TRBV3-1/TRBV3-2,CASSQEWGSDEQYF,TGTGCCAGCAGCCAAGAGTGGGGGAGCGACGAGCAGTACTTC
TRBJ2-5,TRBD2,.,TRBV29-1,CSVFTSGGGQETQYF,TGCAGCGTGTTTACTAGCGGGGGGGGCCAAGAGACCCAGTACTTC
TRBJ2-7,TRBD1,.,TRBV7-2,CASSLETGNYEQYF,TGTGCCAGCAGCTTGGAGACAGGGAACTACGAGCAGTACTTC
TRBJ2-1,TRBD2,once,TRBV3-1/TRBV3-2,CASSLGTSGYNEQFF,TGTGCCAGCAGCTTAGGGACTAGCGGTTACAATGAGCAGTTCTTC
TRBJ1-1,.,.,TRBV4-2,CASSQEDTGSTEAFF,TGTGCCAGCAGCCAAGAAGATACAGGGAGCACTGAAGCTTTCTTT
TRBJ1-5,.,.,TRBV2,CASSESQMSNQPQHF,TGTGCCAGCAGTGAGTCGCAGATGAGCAATCAGCCCCAGCATTTT
TRBJ1-6,.,once,TRBV20-1,CSARAELLHF,TGCAGTGCTAGAGCGGAGCTCCTCCACTTT
TRBJ1-4,.,.,TRBV5-1,CASSLSSGDEKLFF,TGCGCCAGCAGCTTGAGCTCAGGGGATGAAAAACTGTTTTTT
TRBJ2-7,.,.,TRBV7-2,CASSNPGQGSYEQYF,TGTGCCAGCAGCAATCCTGGGCAGGGGTCCTACGAGCAGTACTTC
TRBJ2-3,TRBD2,.,TRBV7-3,CASSQGISGTSTDTQYF,TGTGCCAGCAGCCAAGGGATCAGCGGGACCAGCACAGATACGCAGTATTTT
TRBJ2-3,TRBD2,.,TRBV19,CASTASGSLTDTQYF,TGTGCCAGTACGGCTAGCGGGAGCTTGACAGATACGCAGTATTTT
TRBJ2-5,.,.,TRBV5-4,CASSFQGETQYF,TGTGCCAGCAGCTTTCAGGGAGAGACCCAGTACTTC
TRBJ1-1,.,once,TRBV27,CASISPSHTEAFF,TGTGCCAGCATTAGTCCATCCCACACTGAAGCTTTCTTT
TRBJ2-1,TRBD2,once,TRBV10-1,CVTRRLAGNNEQFF,TGCGTCACCAGGCGGCTAGCGGGAAACAATGAGCAGTTCTTC
TRBJ2-3,.,.,TRBV19,CASTGPSTDTQYF,TGTGCCAGTACCGGACCGTCCACAGATACGCAGTATTTT
TRBJ2-7,.,.,TRBV6-2/TRBV6-3,CASSYFGALYEQYF,TGTGCCAGCAGTTACTTTGGGGCACTTTACGAGCAGTACTTC
TRBJ2-3,.,.,TRBV9,CASSVDRTQVTDTQYF,TGTGCCAGCAGCGTAGATCGGACCCAGGTCACAGATACGCAGTATTTT
TRBJ2-7,TRBD2,.,TRBV5-1,CASSLAGGHTYEQYF,TGCGCCAGTTCCCTAGCGGGAGGTCATACCTACGAGCAGTACTTC
TRBJ2-7,TRBD1,.,TRBV9,CASSWGQGTNEQYF,TGTGCCAGCAGCTGGGGACAGGGGACCAACGAGCAGTACTTC
TRBJ1-3,.,.,TRBV5-1,CASSLEAFSGNTIYF,TGCGCCAGCAGCTTGGAAGCCTTCTCTGGAAACACCATATATTTT
TRBJ2-7,.,.,TRBV5-1,CASRGDSYEQYF,TGCGCCAGCAGGGGGGACTCCTACGAGCAGTACTTC
TRBJ2-2,TRBD1,.,TRBV19,CATGQGVNTGELFF,TGTGCCACAGGACAGGGGGTCAACACCGGGGAGCTGTTTTTT
TRBJ2-1,.,once,TRBV7-7,CASSLTLASEQFF,TGTGCCAGCAGCTTAACCCTAGCGAGTGAGCAGTTCTTC
TRBJ2-6,.,.,TRBV9,CASSVAGGAGAGANVLTF,TGTGCCAGCAGCGTAGCTGGTGGGGCCGGAGCTGGGGCCAACGTCCTGACTTTC
TRBJ2-3,TRBD2,.,TRBV3-1/TRBV3-2,CASSQKSYGTRRTDTQYF,TGTGCCAGCAGCCAAAAGTCTTACGGGACTAGACGAACAGATACGCAGTATTTT
TRBJ2-7,.,.,TRBV6-5,CASSYVSGSYEQYF,TGTGCCAGCAGTTACGTTTCGGGGTCCTACGAGCAGTACTTC
TRBJ2-5,TRBD2,.,TRBV24-1,CATSDRTSQETQYF,TGTGCCACCAGTGATCGGACTAGCCAAGAGACCCAGTACTTC
TRBJ2-5,TRBD2,.,TRBV27,CASSGRLAGREGETQYF,TGTGCCAGCAGTGGACGACTAGCCGGACGGGAAGGAGAGACCCAGTACTTC
TRBJ2-7,.,.,TRBV2,CASRLGQAYEQYF,TGTGCCAGCAGGCTTGGGCAGGCCTACGAGCAGTACTTC